This record covers a single T cell receptor (beta chain). Its specificity is unknown. This entry belongs to a study of cytomegalovirus exposure and HLA in healthy donors. Study-wide results and caveats: Some V segments could not be told apart, so they were left out, TRBV6-2 and TRBV6-3 among them.

Germline V gene sequence: CDR1 SGHTA, CDR2 FQGNSA. There are 13 residues in the CDR3. V gave up 5 bases and J gave up 9 bases, with 15 bases separating them. It was with 60 Vbeta and 13 Jbeta primers that the PCR ran. The assay was immunoSEQ multiplex PCR, and TCRdb's table has in-frame clones only and misses some. The table includes 130,000 or so clones, about three quarters detected once. The chain has TRBV7-2 and TRBJ2-3; D may be TRBD2 (6 bases). The receptor comes from a man aged 50 to 60 in good health and CMV-seropositive. Material for sequencing was PBMCs. The CDR3 is CASSAAGEATQYF. The CDR3 DNA reads as TGTGCCAGCAGCGCTGCCGGGGAGGCAACGCAGTATTTT.